One and the same sample provided the 25 T cell receptor beta chains below, sequenced in a study of T cells in Graves' hyperthyroidism and ophthalmopathy. The CDR3 regions of TCR beta were amplified from RNA transcripts. When the TCR CDR3 underwent first-round RT-PCR, the HTBI primer set was used. TCRdb itself ran the multiplex PCR reads through MiXCR, one entry per CDR3 protein. The data show about 560,000 distinct CDR3 sequences, approximately 15% seen once. The specimen sequenced was blood. These receptors were taken from a woman in her late teens or twenties with Graves' hyperthyroidism.

The rearrangement joins TRBV6-1 to TRBJ2-7, with D uncertain. Germline loops: CDR1 MNHNS, CDR2 SASEGT. V was cut by 4 bases and J by 1 base, with 11 bases left in between. This CDR3 region has 14 residues. The DNA for the CDR3 is TGTGCCAGCAGTGTAGGCAGGTATTCCTACGAGCAGTACTTC. Residues: CASSVGRYSYEQYF.

J is TRBJ2-5 and V is TRBV7-6; D is uncertain. CDR3 length equals 17 residues. V lost 6 bases to trimming and J lost 0 bases, with 20 bases between them. The germline CDR1 and CDR2 sequences are SGHVS and FNYEAQ. CDR3 DNA sequence: TGTGCCAGCAGGTTAAAAGCCAGGCACGGCTACCAAGAGACCCAGTACTTC. It is translated as CASRLKARHGYQETQYF.

This clonotype showed up many times. This chain joins TRBV20-1 and TRBJ1-1; 8 bases fit TRBD1. Germline V gene sequence: CDR1 DFQATT, CDR2 SNEGSKA (reference sequence). V gave up 6 bases and J gave up 4 bases; unmatched junction bases: 10. The CDR3 is made up of 14 amino acids. The CDR3 nucleotides read TGCAGTGCGCATCCAGGGGGCTGGGGCACTGAAGCTTTCTTT. Translated: CSAHPGGWGTEAFF.

V usage is TRBV7-9 and J usage is TRBJ2-5; TRBD2 matches 7 bases. Germline V gene sequence: CDR1 SEHNR, CDR2 FQNEAQ (reference sequence). This CDR3 comprises 15 residues. Trimming removed 5 bases from V and 4 bases from J; junction bases left unmatched: 10. As DNA, the CDR3 is TGTGCCAGCAGCGACGCGGGAGCGTGGGGAGAGACCCAGTACTTC. Amino acid sequence: CASSDAGAWGETQYF.

This clonotype has a count of ten or more. The gene calls are TRBV6-1 and TRBJ2-1; 9 bases line up with TRBD1. Trimming took 4 bases from V and 8 from J; bases not matched to a gene: 6. The CDR3 is 14 amino acids. Germline CDR1 is MNHNS and CDR2 is SASEGT. This CDR3 is CASSGGQGFDEQFF. The DNA of the CDR3 is TGTGCCAGCAGTGGAGGACAGGGGTTCGATGAGCAGTTCTTC.

Only a few counts were recorded for this clonotype. The rearrangement uses TRBV6-2 or TRBV6-3 and TRBJ2-4, with D perhaps matching TRBD1 (6 bases). The CDR3 sequence is 12 residues long. Trimming took off 8 bases at V and 4 bases at J, with 9 bases between the two ends. Germline V gives CDR1 MNHEY, CDR2 SVGEGT. CDR3 bases: TGTGCCAGCCGAGGACAGAAAAACATTCAGTACTTC. Amino acids: CASRGQKNIQYF.

The chain links TRBV10-2 to TRBJ2-3, with D uncertain. The germline gives CDR1 WSHSY, CDR2 SAAADI. The V gene lost 3 bases and the J gene lost 5 bases, with 3 bases spanning the gap. This CDR3 has 11 residues. The CDR3 region is CASSDGDTQYF. The DNA for the CDR3 is TGCGCCAGCAGTGATGGAGATACGCAGTATTTT.

This clonotype was seen more than once but under ten times. This chain links TRBV4-1 with TRBJ2-1; 10 bases line up with TRBD2. The CDR3 totals 17 residues. The germline V gene has CDR1 MGHRA and CDR2 YSYEKL. The junction had 10 bases not matched to a gene; V was cut back by 0 bases and J by 8 bases. The CDR3 loop is CASSQDTPASGSYEQFF. The CDR3, as DNA: TGCGCCAGCAGCCAAGATACGCCGGCTAGCGGGAGCTATGAGCAGTTCTTC.

In this sample, this clonotype turned up a few times. Here the CDR3 DNA reads TGTGCCAGCTCACCACCTGGACGTGCAGAAAAACTGTTTTTT. Translation: CASSPPGRAEKLFF. The chain joins TRBV18 to TRBJ1-4; no reliable D call. Trimming removed 0 bases from V and 8 bases from J, with 10 bases in between. The CDR3 consists of 14 residues. CDR1 and CDR2 (germline): KGHSH, LQKENI.

This clonotype was seen once. V is TRBV6-9 and J is TRBJ2-1, with D perhaps assigned TRBD1 or TRBD2 (7 bases each). The CDR3 consists of 19 residues. V lost 3 bases to trimming and J lost 2 bases, with 23 bases between them. Germline assignment: CDR1 MNHGY and CDR2 SVAAGI. The CDR3 coding sequence is TGTGCCAGCAGTTACGTGGCAGGGGGGGCCCAAACCCCCTACAATGAGCAGTTCTTC. As protein: CASSYVAGGAQTPYNEQFF.

In this sample, this clonotype turned up once. The chain joins TRBV27 to TRBJ2-5, with 12 bases matching TRBD2. This CDR3 is 21 amino acids long. V lost 2 bases to trimming and J lost 2 bases; unmatched junction nucleotides: 18. Germline V gene sequence: CDR1 MNHEY, CDR2 SMNVEV (reference sequence). The CDR3 is CASSLPHRTGLAGQEQETQYF. CDR3 DNA: TGTGCCAGCAGTTTACCCCACCGAACCGGACTAGCGGGACAGGAGCAAGAGACCCAGTACTTC.

This clonotype was seen more than once but under ten times. The chain has TRBV9 and TRBJ2-3; D is uncertain. Trimming pared 0 bases from V and 2 bases from J, leaving 4 bases between. CDR1 SGDLS and CDR2 YYNGEE come from the germline V gene. There are 13 residues in the CDR3. The CDR3 DNA is TGTGCCAGCAGCGTAGTCGACACAGATACGCAGTATTTT. Translation: CASSVVDTDTQYF.

There are a few counts of this clonotype. The chain links TRBV15 to TRBJ2-1; 8 bases match TRBD2. The junction had 11 bases not matched to a gene; V was cut back by 0 bases and J by 4 bases. Germline CDR1 and CDR2: LNHNV and YYDKDF (reference sequence). The CDR3 has 18 amino acids. CDR3 nucleotide sequence: TGTGCCACCAGCAGAGATAGGGCCCGGCTAGCGGGTTACAATGAGCAGTTCTTC. Amino acid sequence: CATSRDRARLAGYNEQFF.

This clonotype has only a few counts. The chain recombines TRBV20-1 with TRBJ2-7; 7 bases match TRBD1. Germline CDR1 and CDR2: DFQATT and SNEGSKA (reference sequence). This CDR3 has 12 residues. V lost 4 bases and J lost 3; bases outside the gene matches: 3. CDR3 DNA sequence: TGCAGTGCTACAGGGACAGACTACGAGCAGTACTTC. Translated: CSATGTDYEQYF.

This clonotype was seen repeatedly, ten times or more. The junction and the germline gene differ at one end; a read error may be behind it. The V gene is TRBV5-1, the J gene TRBJ2-5; weak D call: TRBD1 (5 bases). This CDR3 region has 14 residues. CDR1 is SGHRS and CDR2 is YFSETQ in the germline V gene. CDR3 DNA sequence: TGTGCCAGCAGTTTAGGGGCAGGCGTGGAGACCCAGTACTTC. Translating it yields CASSLGAGVETQYF.

This clonotype appeared many times. The chain employs TRBV13 and TRBJ1-1, with 7 bases fitting TRBD1. J lost 1 base, V lost 2 bases, and 13 bases had no gene match. The CDR3 loop spans 18 amino acids. Germline V CDR1 and CDR2: PRHDT, FYEKMQ (reference sequence). The DNA of the CDR3 is TGTGCCAGCAGCTTACTTTTAGGGGGCGCGCCGACGAACACTGAAGCTTTCTTT. Residues: CASSLLLGGAPTNTEAFF.

The chain is built from TRBV5-1 and TRBJ2-2; 10 nucleotides match TRBD1. CDR1 is SGHRS, CDR2 YFSETQ, per germline. This CDR3 has 17 amino acids. V lost 4 bases to trimming and J lost 6 bases; unmatched junction nucleotides: 12. The CDR3 loop is CASSQRGTGAPSGELFF. CDR3 in DNA: TGCGCCAGCAGCCAACGAGGGACAGGGGCCCCCTCCGGGGAGCTGTTTTTT.

The table lists this clonotype with many counts. The chain recombines TRBV7-3 with TRBJ2-2; 11 bases are shared with TRBD2. V shed 5 bases and J 2 bases; nucleotides not matched to a gene: 4. CDR3 length: 16 amino acids. Germline CDR1 SGHTA, CDR2 FQGTGA. CDR3 in DNA: TGTGCCAGCAGCGCGCTAGCGGGGGGCAACACCGGGGAGCTGTTTTTT. Translating gives CASSALAGGNTGELFF.

This chain joins TRBV20-1 and TRBJ1-2; possibly TRBD1 for D (6 bases). This CDR3 contains 14 residues. The V gene's germline CDR1 is DFQATT and CDR2 SNEGSKA (reference sequence). Trimming left V 2 bases short and J 2 bases short, with 12 bases between. Written as DNA, the CDR3 is TGCAGTGCTAGAACAGGGTCCCTCAACTATGGCTACACCTTC. This sequence encodes CSARTGSLNYGYTF.

The chain has TRBV29-1 and TRBJ2-7, with a possible D match to TRBD2 (7 bases). The V gene lost 0 bases and the J gene lost 4 bases, with 13 bases spanning the gap. Germline-derived CDR1 and CDR2 are SQVTM and ANQGSEA. The CDR3 totals 14 residues. The CDR3 protein is CSVEDRTRGYEQYF. The DNA of the CDR3 is TGCAGCGTTGAAGATCGGACTAGGGGGTACGAGCAGTACTTC.

At least ten counts were recorded for this clonotype. The rearrangement uses TRBV5-6 and TRBJ2-1; 12 bases map to TRBD2. Per the germline V gene, CDR1 is SGHDT and CDR2 is YYEEEE. This CDR3 comprises 16 residues. Trimming removed 4 bases from V and 8 bases from J; junction bases left unmatched: 10. CDR3 in DNA: TGTGCCAGCAGCCCAGCTAGCGGGGGGGCTCAGCATGAGCAGTTCTTC. Its protein product is CASSPASGGAQHEQFF.

This chain uses TRBV12-3 or TRBV12-4 with TRBJ2-2; 8 bases map to TRBD1. Unmatched junction bases numbered 7, after V lost 7 bases and J lost 6 bases. This CDR3 has 14 residues. The CDR3 DNA reads TGTGCCAGCAAGGGGGACAGGCAAGCCGGGGAGCTGTTTTTT. This encodes CASKGDRQAGELFF.

This chain links TRBV7-9 with TRBJ2-7, with 10 nucleotides matching TRBD2. Germline V lookup: CDR1 SEHNR, CDR2 FQNEAQ (reference sequence). Trimming removed 3 bases from V and 2 bases from J; junction bases left unmatched: 4. The CDR3 spans 15 residues. The CDR3, as DNA: TGTGCCAGCAGCTTGCAAAGCGGGAGGGCCTACGAGCAGTACTTC. Protein: CASSLQSGRAYEQYF. The variable domain in full, with the rest retrieved from reference TRBV7-9 and TRBJ2-7, is DTGVSQNPRHKITKRGQNVTFRCDPISEHNRLYWYRQTLGQGPEFLTYFQNEAQLEKSRLLSDRFSAERPKGSFSTLEIQRTEQGDSAMYLCASSLQSGRAYEQYFGPGTRLTVT.

CDR3 coding DNA: TGCGCCAGCAGCTTGTATGGTGTGGGGTCTGGGGCCAACGTCCTGACTTTC. Amino acids: CASSLYGVGSGANVLTF. The chain employs TRBV5-1 and TRBJ2-6; D remains ambiguous. The V end was cut by 1 base, the J end by 1 base, with 12 bases between. The germline V gene has CDR1 SGHRS and CDR2 YFSETQ. CDR3 size: 17 residues.

This clonotype appeared many times. The CDR3 nucleotides read TGTGCCAGCAGGAGAGTTTCCTACGAGCAGTACTTC. This sequence encodes CASRRVSYEQYF. The V gene is TRBV2, the J gene TRBJ2-7, with unresolved D. Germline V gene sequence: CDR1 SNHLY, CDR2 FYNNEI. This CDR3 is 12 amino acids long. V was shortened by 6 bases and J by 1 base, with 7 bases between the two germline ends.